This T cell receptor beta chain appears in the sequencing data of a study of T cell responses to AZD1222 COVID-19 vaccine. Repertoires were generated with immunoSEQ multiplex PCR, while TCRdb's copy carries only in-frame clones and drops some. This table holds 120,000 to 150,000 clones, roughly 87% found once. The sample here was peripheral blood, taken on day 0 of AZD1222 vaccination. The sequence came from an adult in good health.

The CDR3 loop reads CASSSEAGGPYNEQFF. The CDR3 bases are TGTGCCAGCAGTTCTGAGGCGGGAGGGCCCTACAATGAGCAGTTCTTC. This chain links TRBV6-2 or TRBV6-3 with TRBJ2-1; 9 positions match TRBD2. After removal of 4 bases from V and 2 bases from J, the junction contained 6 bases not matched to a gene. The CDR3 extends over 16 amino acids. CDR1 is MNHEY, CDR2 SVGEGT, per germline.